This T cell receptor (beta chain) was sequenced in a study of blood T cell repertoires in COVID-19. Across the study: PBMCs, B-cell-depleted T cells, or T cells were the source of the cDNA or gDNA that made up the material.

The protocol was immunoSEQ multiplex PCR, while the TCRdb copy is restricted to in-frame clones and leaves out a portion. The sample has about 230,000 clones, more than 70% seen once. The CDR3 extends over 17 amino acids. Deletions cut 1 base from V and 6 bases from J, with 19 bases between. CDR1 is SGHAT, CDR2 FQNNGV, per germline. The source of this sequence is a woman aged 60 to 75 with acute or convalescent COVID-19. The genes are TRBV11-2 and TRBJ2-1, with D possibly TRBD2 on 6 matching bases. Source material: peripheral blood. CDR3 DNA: TGTGCCAGCAGCTTAGTTTACGGGGGAAGGGATTTCAATGAGCAGTTCTTC. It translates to CASSLVYGGRDFNEQFF.